One T cell receptor beta chain is described in this entry. The data are from a study of blood T cell repertoires in COVID-19. For the study at large: The analysed material was cDNA or gDNA that came from T cells, B-cell-depleted T cells, or PBMCs.

The Seattle patients joined while their infection was active and were tracked longitudinally afterward. The CDR3 is made up of 14 amino acids. Looked up from germline, CDR1 is SQVTM and CDR2 is ANQGSEA. Trimming shortened V by 7 bases and J by 7 bases, and 20 bases separated the two germline ends. Measured with immunoSEQ multiplex PCR; TCRdb has only the in-frame clones, and not every one. The data show tens of thousands of clones, approximately 80% seen once. The rearrangement joins TRBV29-1 to TRBJ2-1; possibly TRBD2 for D (6 bases). This receptor was obtained from a young man with COVID-19, enrolled during active disease. The sample comprised peripheral blood. CDR3 in DNA: TGCAGCGGGAAGGGGTCCGCTGCGGGAAATGAGCAGTTCTTC. This sequence encodes CSGKGSAAGNEQFF.